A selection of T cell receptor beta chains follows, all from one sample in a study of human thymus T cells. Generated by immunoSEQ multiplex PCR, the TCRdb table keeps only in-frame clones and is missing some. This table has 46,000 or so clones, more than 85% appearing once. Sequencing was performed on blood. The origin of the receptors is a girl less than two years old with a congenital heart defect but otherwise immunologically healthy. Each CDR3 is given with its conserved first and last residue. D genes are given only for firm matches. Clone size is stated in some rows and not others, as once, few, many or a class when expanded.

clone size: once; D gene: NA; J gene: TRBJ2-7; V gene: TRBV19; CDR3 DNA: TGTGCCAGTAGTCCGACAGATACCTACGAGCAGTACTTC; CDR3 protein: CASSPTDTYEQYF
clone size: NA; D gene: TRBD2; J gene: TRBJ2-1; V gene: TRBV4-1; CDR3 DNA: TGCGCCAGCAGCCAAGACACGGCCCTAGCGGGAAGGGTGCAGTTCTTC; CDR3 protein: CASSQDTALAGRVQFF
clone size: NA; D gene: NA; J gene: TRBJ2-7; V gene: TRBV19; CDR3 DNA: TGTGCCAGTAGTATAAGTCGGACCTACGAGCAGTACTTC; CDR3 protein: CASSISRTYEQYF
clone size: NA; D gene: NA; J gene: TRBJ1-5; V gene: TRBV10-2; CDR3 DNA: TGCGCCAGCAGTGAGTCGAGGGGAAGCAATCAGCCCCAGCATTTT; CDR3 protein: CASSESRGSNQPQHF
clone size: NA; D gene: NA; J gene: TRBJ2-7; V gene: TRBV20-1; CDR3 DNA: TGCAGTGCTAGAGCCGGGACAGAGCAGTACTTC; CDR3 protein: CSARAGTEQYF
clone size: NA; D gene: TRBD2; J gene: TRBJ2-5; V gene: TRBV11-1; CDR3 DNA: TGTGCCAGCAGCTCTCGGTCTAGCGGCCAAGAGACCCAGTACTTC; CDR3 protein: CASSSRSSGQETQYF
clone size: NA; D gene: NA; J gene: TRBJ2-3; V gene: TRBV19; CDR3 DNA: TGTGCCAGTAGTATTTCCGGGAGAGATCTAGATACGCAGTATTTT; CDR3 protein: CASSISGRDLDTQYF
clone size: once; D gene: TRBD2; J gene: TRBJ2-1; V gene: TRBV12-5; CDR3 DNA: TGTGCTAGTGGCGGGAGAGGCGGGAGGGTGGAGGAGCAGTTCTTC; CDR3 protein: CASGGRGGRVEEQFF
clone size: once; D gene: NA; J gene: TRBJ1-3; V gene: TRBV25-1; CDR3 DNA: TGTGCCAGCAGTGAAAACAGGCCTTGGGGAAACACCATATATTTT; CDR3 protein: CASSENRPWGNTIYF
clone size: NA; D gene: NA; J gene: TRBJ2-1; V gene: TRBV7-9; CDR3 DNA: TGTGCCAGCGGCGAGGGGACTTACCTCTCCTACAATGAGCAGTTCTTC; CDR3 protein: CASGEGTYLSYNEQFF
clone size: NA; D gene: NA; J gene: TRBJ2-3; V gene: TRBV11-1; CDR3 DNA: TGTGCCAGCAGCTTAGCGCGGTTTCCAGATACGCAGTATTTT; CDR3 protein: CASSLARFPDTQYF
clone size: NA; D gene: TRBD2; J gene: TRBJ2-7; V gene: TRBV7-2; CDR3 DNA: TGTGCCAGCAGTTTTTCCTTCACTAGCGGGAGGGTAAGGAACGAGCAGTACTTC; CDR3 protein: CASSFSFTSGRVRNEQYF
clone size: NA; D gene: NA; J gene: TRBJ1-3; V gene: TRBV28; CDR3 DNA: TGTGCCAGCAGTTTAACCGGGTACTCTGGAAACACCATATATTTT; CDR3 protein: CASSLTGYSGNTIYF
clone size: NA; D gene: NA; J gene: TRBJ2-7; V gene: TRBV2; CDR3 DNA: TGTGCCAGCGGAACCTTATACGAGCAGTACTTC; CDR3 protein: CASGTLYEQYF
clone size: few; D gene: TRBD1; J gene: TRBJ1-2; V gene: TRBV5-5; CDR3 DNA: TGTGCCAGCAGCGTACAGGGGGGGACCCCCTATGGCTACACCTTC; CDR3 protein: CASSVQGGTPYGYTF
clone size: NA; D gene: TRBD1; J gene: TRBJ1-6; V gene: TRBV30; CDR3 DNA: TGTGCCTGGGGATTTCGAACCGGGACAGGGAAGACCAATTCACCCCTCCACTTT; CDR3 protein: CAWGFRTGTGKTNSPLHF
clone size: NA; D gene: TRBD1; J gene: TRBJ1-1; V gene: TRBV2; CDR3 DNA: TGTGCCAGCAAAGGGGCAGGGGGCTCTGAAGCTTTCTTT; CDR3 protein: CASKGAGGSEAFF
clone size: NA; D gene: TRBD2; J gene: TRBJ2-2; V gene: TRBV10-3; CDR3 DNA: TGTGCCACCGGGACTAGCGGGAGAGGGGACACCGGGGAGCTGTTTTTT; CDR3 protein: CATGTSGRGDTGELFF
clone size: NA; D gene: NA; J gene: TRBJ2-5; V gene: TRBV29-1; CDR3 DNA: TGCAGCGTTGGGTGGGGCGGGATGTCGGAGACCCAGTACTTC; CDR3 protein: CSVGWGGMSETQYF
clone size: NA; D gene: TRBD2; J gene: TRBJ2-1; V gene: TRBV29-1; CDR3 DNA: TGCAGCGTTGAGGGTCTTCTAGCGGGAGCCAGCTCCTACAATGAGCAGTTCTTC; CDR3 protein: CSVEGLLAGASSYNEQFF
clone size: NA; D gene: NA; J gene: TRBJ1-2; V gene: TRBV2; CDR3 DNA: TGTGCCAGCAGGTGGGGCTATGGCTACACCTTC; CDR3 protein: CASRWGYGYTF
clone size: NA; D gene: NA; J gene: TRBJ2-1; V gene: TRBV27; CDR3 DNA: TGTGCCAGCAGGCTCCCGGGAACTGATGAGCAGTTCTTC; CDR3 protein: CASRLPGTDEQFF